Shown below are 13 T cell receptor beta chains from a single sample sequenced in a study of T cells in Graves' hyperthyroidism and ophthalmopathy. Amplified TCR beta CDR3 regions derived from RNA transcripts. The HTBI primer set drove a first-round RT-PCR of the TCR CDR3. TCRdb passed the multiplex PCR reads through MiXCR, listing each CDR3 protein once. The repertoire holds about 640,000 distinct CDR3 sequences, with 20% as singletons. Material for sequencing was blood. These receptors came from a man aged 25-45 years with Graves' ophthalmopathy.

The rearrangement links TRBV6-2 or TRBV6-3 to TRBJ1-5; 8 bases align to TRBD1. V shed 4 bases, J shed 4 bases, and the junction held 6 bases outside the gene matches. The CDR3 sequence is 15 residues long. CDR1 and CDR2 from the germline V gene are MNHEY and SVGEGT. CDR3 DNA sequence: TGTGCCAGCAGTTTCAGGGGACAGGATAATCAGCCCCAGCATTTT. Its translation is CASSFRGQDNQPQHF.

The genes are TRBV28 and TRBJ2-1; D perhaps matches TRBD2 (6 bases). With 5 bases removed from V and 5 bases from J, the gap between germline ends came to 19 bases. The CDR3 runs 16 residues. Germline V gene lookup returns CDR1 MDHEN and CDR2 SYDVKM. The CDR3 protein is CASSGIGLKRDNEQFF. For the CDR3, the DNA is TGTGCCAGCAGTGGAATAGGACTAAAACGGGACAATGAGCAGTTCTTC.

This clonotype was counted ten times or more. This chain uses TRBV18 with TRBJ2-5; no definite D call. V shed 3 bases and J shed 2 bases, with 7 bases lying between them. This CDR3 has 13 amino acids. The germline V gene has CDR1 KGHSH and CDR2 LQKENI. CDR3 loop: CASSPAQQETQYF. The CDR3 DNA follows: TGTGCCAGCTCACCGGCTCAGCAAGAGACCCAGTACTTC.

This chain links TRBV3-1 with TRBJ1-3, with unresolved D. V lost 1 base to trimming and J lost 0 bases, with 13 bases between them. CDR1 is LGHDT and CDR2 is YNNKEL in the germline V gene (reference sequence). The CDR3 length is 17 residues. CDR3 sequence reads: CASSQGEGRLSGNTIYF. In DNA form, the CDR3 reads TGTGCCAGCAGCCAAGGGGAAGGCAGACTCTCTGGAAACACCATATATTTT.

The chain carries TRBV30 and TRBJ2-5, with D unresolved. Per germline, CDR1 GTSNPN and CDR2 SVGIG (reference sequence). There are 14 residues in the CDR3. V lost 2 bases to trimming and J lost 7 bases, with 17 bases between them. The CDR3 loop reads CAWSPLQRSGTQYF. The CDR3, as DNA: TGTGCCTGGAGTCCCCTACAGCGATCGGGGACCCAGTACTTC.

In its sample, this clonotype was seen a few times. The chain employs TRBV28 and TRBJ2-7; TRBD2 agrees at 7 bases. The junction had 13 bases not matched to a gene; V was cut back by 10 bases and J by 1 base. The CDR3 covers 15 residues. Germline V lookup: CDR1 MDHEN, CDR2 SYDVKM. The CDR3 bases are TGTGCCATCCGACGGGGGGACGGGAGTTCCTACGAGCAGTACTTC. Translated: CAIRRGDGSSYEQYF.

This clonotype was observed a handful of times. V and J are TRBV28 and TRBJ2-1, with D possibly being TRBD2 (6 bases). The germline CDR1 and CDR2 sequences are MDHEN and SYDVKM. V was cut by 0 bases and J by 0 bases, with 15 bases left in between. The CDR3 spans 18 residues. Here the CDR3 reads CASSLWEGAESSYNEQFF. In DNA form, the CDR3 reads TGTGCCAGCAGTTTATGGGAGGGTGCGGAGAGCTCCTACAATGAGCAGTTCTTC.

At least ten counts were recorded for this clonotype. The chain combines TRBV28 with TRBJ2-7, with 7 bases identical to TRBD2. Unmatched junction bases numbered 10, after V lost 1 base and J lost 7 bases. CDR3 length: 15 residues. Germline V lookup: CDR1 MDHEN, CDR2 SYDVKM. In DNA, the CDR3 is TGTGCCAGCAGTTTATCCCTAGCGGATTCGAGGGAGCAGTACTTC. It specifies CASSLSLADSREQYF.

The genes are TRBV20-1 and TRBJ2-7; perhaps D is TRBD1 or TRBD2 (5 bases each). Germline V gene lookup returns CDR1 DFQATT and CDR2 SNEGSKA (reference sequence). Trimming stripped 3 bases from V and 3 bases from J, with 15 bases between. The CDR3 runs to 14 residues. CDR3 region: CSASSRDRHYEQYF. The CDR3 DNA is TGCAGTGCTAGTTCAAGGGACCGACACTACGAGCAGTACTTC.

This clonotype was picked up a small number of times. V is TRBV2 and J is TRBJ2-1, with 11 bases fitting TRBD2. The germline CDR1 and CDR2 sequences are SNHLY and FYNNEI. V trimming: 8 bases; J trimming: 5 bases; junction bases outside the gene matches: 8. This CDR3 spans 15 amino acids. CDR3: CASVLGTSGHNEQFF. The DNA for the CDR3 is TGTGCCAGCGTACTCGGGACTAGCGGACACAATGAGCAGTTCTTC.

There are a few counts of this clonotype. The CDR3 is CASSYANHNQPQHF. CDR3 DNA sequence: TGTGCCAGCAGTTACGCCAACCACAATCAGCCCCAGCATTTT. The chain has TRBV6-5 and TRBJ1-5; D not resolved. CDR3 length equals 14 residues. The V end was cut by 2 bases, the J end by 3 bases, with 8 bases between. Germline lookup yields CDR1 MNHEY and CDR2 SVGAGI.

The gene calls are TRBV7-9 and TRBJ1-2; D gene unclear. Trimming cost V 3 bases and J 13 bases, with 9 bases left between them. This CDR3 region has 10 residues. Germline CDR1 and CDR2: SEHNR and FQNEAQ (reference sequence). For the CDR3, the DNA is TGTGCCAGCAGCTTCCAAATTCCCACCTTC. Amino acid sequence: CASSFQIPTF.

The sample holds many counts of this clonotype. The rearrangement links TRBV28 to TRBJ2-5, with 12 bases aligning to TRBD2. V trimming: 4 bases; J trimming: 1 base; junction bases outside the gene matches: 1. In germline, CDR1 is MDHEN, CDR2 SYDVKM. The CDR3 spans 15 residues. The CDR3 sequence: CASSSTSGGQETQYF. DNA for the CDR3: TGTGCCAGCAGTTCGACTAGCGGGGGCCAAGAGACCCAGTACTTC. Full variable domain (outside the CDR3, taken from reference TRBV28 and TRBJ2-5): DVKVTQSSRYLVKRTGEKVFLECVQDMDHENMFWYRQDPGLGLRLIYFSYDVKMKEKGDIPEGYSVSREKKERFSLILESASTNQTSMYLCASSSTSGGQETQYFGPGTRLLVL.